The next 12 T cell receptor beta chains were all read from a single sample in a study of T cell repertoires in aging, cancer and after chemotherapy. Rearranged V-D-J TRB sequences were amplified with a mixed TRB-A/B primer pool. MiXCR, run by TCRdb on the multiplex PCR reads, gives a single entry per CDR3 protein. The sample holds 9,500 or so distinct CDR3 sequences; around a third are singletons and the top ten take about 2.7%. TCR beta rearrangements were amplified from peripheral blood genomic DNA. Sequenced: blood. These receptors all come from a human donor in good health.

CDR3 DNA sequence: TGTGCCACCAGCAGAGAGCGAGGGGCCTACGAGCAGTACTTC. Its protein product is CATSRERGAYEQYF. The J gene is TRBJ2-7, the V gene TRBV15; D possibly uses TRBD1 or TRBD2 (5 bases each). Germline CDR1 is LNHNV and CDR2 is YYDKDF (reference sequence). The CDR3 spans 14 residues. V was shortened by 0 bases and J by 2 bases, with 8 bases between the two germline ends.

The rearrangement uses TRBV5-1 and TRBJ2-7; D tentatively reads TRBD1 or TRBD2 (5 bases each). The CDR3 spans 15 residues. The germline gives CDR1 SGHRS, CDR2 YFSETQ. V dropped 0 bases and J dropped 6 bases, with 16 bases sitting between them. CDR3 sequence reads: CASSLGDAVSSEQYF. Written as DNA, the CDR3 is TGCGCCAGCAGCTTGGGGGACGCTGTTTCCAGCGAGCAGTACTTC.

This clonotype was detected a few times. This chain uses TRBV12-3 or TRBV12-4 with TRBJ2-3; possible D gene TRBD2, 6 bases. CDR3 length equals 15 residues. V gave up 7 bases and J gave up 2 bases, with 16 bases separating them. DNA for the CDR3: TGTGCCAGCAATCACCCGGGACTCCACACAGATACGCAGTATTTT. It encodes CASNHPGLHTDTQYF.

The V and J genes are TRBV27 and TRBJ1-5, with 7 nucleotides matching TRBD1. The CDR3 extends over 16 amino acids. CDR1 and CDR2 from the germline V gene are MNHEY and SMNVEV (reference sequence). Trimming took 0 bases from V and 1 from J; bases not matched to a gene: 3. CDR3 bases: TGTGCCAGCAGTTTATCGCAGGGGGTCAGCAATCAGCCCCAGCATTTT. It is translated as CASSLSQGVSNQPQHF.

The gene calls are TRBV5-1 and TRBJ2-7, with D perhaps matching TRBD1 (5 bases). In germline, CDR1 is SGHRS, CDR2 YFSETQ. Trimming cost V 0 bases and J 6 bases, with 7 bases left between them. The CDR3 is 12 amino acids. CDR3 in DNA: TGCGCCAGCAGCTTGGACAGGTCCGAGCAGTACTTC. Amino acid sequence: CASSLDRSEQYF.

The V call is TRBV6-5, the J call TRBJ2-7, with 7 bases matching TRBD2. V dropped 5 bases and J dropped 3; count of bases not matched to a gene: 1. CDR1 is MNHEY, CDR2 SVGAGI, per germline. The CDR3 runs 12 residues. The CDR3 DNA follows: TGTGCCAGCAGTGAGCGGGACTACGAGCAGTACTTC. The encoded protein is CASSERDYEQYF.

The chain couples TRBV6-2 or TRBV6-3 to TRBJ1-4; 10 bases agree with TRBD1. V was pared by 8 bases and J by 8 bases, with 8 bases of the junction left unmatched. Germline CDR1 and CDR2: MNHEY and SVGEGT. The CDR3 runs 14 residues. CDR3: CASRGQGGKEKLFF. Written as DNA, the CDR3 is TGTGCCAGCCGAGGACAGGGGGGGAAAGAAAAACTGTTTTTT.

The V and J genes are TRBV10-3 and TRBJ2-1; TRBD2 agrees at 15 bases. The CDR3 runs to 15 residues. V lost 6 bases and J lost 7; bases outside the gene matches: 4. Germline values: CDR1 ENHRY, CDR2 SYGVKD. The CDR3 sequence is CAISWGLAGGNEQFF. The CDR3 DNA is TGTGCCATCAGCTGGGGACTAGCGGGGGGAAATGAGCAGTTCTTC.

This clonotype was found a few times. The rearrangement joins TRBV5-6 to TRBJ1-5, with 10 bases identical to TRBD1. Germline V gene lookup returns CDR1 SGHDT and CDR2 YYEEEE. CDR3 size: 15 residues. Unmatched junction bases numbered 7, after V lost 5 bases and J lost 5 bases. The CDR3 DNA reads TGTGCCAGCAGGGGAGGGACAGGGGTCGATCAGCCCCAGCATTTT. Translation gives CASRGGTGVDQPQHF.

This chain joins TRBV5-6 and TRBJ2-3; 8 bases map to TRBD2. V shed 7 bases and J 2 bases; nucleotides not matched to a gene: 6. The CDR3 spans 14 residues. Germline CDR1 and CDR2: SGHDT and YYEEEE. The CDR3 here is CASRGGPPTDTQYF. Here the CDR3 DNA reads TGTGCCAGCCGCGGGGGGCCGCCCACAGATACGCAGTATTTT.

This chain uses TRBV11-3 with TRBJ2-5, with 15 bases identical to TRBD2. The V and J ends lost 7 bases and 5 bases, in that order; junction bases with no gene match: 11. CDR3 size: 17 residues. From germline, CDR1 is SGHNT and CDR2 YENEEA. The DNA of the CDR3 is TGTGCCAGCAAGGGCGTCGGACTAGCGGGGGGGCAGGAGACCCAGTACTTC. This translates into CASKGVGLAGGQETQYF.

This clonotype has just one count. This chain joins TRBV7-9 and TRBJ1-4; D is possibly TRBD1 (5 bases). Trimming cost V 1 base and J 8 bases, with 11 bases left between them. The germline V gene encodes CDR1 SEHNR and CDR2 FQNEAQ (reference sequence). The CDR3 is 14 amino acids. CDR3 DNA sequence: TGTGCCAGCAGCTTAGACGGACCAGGGGAAAAACTGTTTTTT. Residues: CASSLDGPGEKLFF.